This T cell receptor beta chain appears in the sequencing data of a study of T-cell memory formation after mild COVID-19. cDNA libraries for TCR alpha and TCR beta, carrying sample barcodes and UMIs, came from 5'RACE with constant-segment primers. A single record per CDR3 protein comes from TCRdb applying MiXCR to the 5' RACE reads. The sample yields roughly 130,000 distinct CDR3 sequences, roughly 15% seen once. V was clipped by 1 base and J by 7 bases, with 12 bases between them. Germline CDR1 KGHDR, CDR2 SFDVKD. This CDR3 comprises 14 residues. The chain combines TRBV24-1 with TRBJ2-5; D is perhaps TRBD2 (5 bases). Sequencing was carried out using PBMCs or a T cell subset sorted from them (not recorded which). This clonotype originated in an adult woman who had mild COVID-19 (a few samples of this study predate the infection). Cell type and time point are not known. The CDR3 reads CATSDLQSRGTQYF. CDR3 nucleotides: TGTGCCACCAGTGATTTACAGTCCCGGGGGACCCAGTACTTC.